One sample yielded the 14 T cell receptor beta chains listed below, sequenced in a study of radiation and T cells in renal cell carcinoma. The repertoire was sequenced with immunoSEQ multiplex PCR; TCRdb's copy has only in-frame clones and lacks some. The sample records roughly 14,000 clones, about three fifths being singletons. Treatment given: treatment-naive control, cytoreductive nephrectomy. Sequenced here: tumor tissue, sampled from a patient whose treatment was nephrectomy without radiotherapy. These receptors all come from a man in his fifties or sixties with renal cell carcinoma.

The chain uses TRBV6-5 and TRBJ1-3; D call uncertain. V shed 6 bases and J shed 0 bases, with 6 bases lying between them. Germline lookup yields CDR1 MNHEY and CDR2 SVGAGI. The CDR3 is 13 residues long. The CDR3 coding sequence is TGTGCCAGCAGCCGAACCTCTGGAAACACCATATATTTT. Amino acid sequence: CASSRTSGNTIYF.

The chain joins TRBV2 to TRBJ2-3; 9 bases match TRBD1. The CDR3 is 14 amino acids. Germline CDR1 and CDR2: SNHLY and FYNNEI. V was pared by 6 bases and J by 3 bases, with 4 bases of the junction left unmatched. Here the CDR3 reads CASRLTGGTDTQYF. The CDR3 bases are TGTGCCAGCAGGCTGACAGGGGGAACAGATACGCAGTATTTT.

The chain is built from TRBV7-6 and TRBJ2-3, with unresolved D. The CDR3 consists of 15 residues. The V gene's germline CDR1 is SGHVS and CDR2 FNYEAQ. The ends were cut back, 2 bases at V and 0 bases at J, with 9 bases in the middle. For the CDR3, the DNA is TGTGCCAGCAGCTTATTTGCGTCTAGCACAGATACGCAGTATTTT. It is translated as CASSLFASSTDTQYF.

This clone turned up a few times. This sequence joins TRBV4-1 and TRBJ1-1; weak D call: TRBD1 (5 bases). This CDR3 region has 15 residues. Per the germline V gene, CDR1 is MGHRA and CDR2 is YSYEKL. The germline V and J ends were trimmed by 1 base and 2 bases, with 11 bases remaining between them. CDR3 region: CASSQVGGSNTEAFF. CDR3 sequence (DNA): TGCGCCAGCAGCCAAGTCGGGGGTAGTAACACTGAAGCTTTCTTT.

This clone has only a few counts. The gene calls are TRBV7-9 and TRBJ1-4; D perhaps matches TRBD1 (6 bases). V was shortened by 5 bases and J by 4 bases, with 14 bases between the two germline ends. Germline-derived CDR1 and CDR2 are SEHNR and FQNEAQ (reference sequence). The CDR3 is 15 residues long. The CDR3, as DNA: TGTGCCAGCAGCCCTCAACAGGGACTTAATGAAAAACTGTTTTTT. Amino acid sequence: CASSPQQGLNEKLFF.

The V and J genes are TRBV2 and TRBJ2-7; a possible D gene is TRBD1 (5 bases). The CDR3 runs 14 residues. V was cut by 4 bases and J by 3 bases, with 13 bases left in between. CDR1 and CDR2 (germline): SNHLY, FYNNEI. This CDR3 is CASSAQGALYEQYF. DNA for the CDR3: TGTGCCAGCAGTGCCCAAGGGGCACTCTACGAGCAGTACTTC.

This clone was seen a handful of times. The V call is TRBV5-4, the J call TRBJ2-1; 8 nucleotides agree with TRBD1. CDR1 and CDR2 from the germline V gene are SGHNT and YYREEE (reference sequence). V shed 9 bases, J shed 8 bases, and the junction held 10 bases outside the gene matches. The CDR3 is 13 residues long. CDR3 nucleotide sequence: TGTGCCACCCAGCCCGACAGGGGTGATGAGCAGTTCTTC. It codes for CATQPDRGDEQFF.

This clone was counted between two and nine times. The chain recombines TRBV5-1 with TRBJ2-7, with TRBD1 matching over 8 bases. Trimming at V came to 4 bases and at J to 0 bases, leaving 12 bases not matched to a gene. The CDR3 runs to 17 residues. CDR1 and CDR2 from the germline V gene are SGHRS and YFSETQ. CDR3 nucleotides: TGCGCCAGCAGCAACGGACAGGGAACTCTAACCTCCTACGAGCAGTACTTC. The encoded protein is CASSNGQGTLTSYEQYF.

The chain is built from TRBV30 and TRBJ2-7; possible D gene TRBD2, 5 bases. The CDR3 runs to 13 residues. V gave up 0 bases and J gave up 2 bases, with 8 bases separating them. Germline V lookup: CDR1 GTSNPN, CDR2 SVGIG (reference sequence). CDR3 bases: TGTGCCTGGAGTGTACAACTAGCCTACGAGCAGTACTTC. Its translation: CAWSVQLAYEQYF.

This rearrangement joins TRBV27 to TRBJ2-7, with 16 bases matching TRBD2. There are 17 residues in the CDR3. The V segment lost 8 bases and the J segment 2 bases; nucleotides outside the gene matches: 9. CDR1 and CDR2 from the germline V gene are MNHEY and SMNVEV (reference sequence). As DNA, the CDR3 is TGTGCCAGCCGAGAAGGGACTAGCGGGGGGGTAACCTACGAGCAGTACTTC. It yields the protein CASREGTSGGVTYEQYF.

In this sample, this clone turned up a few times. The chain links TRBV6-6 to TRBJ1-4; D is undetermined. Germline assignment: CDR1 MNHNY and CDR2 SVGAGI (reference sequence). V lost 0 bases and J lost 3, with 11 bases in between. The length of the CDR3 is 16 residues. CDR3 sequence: CASSYSSPGANEKLFF. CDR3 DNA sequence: TGTGCCAGCAGTTACTCGTCGCCTGGGGCTAATGAAAAACTGTTTTTT.

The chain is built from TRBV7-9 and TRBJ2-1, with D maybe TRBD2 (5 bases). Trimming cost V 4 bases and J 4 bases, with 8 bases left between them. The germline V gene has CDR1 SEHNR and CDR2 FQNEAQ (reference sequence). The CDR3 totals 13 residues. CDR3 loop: CASSSGLYNEQFF. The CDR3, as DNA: TGTGCCAGCAGCTCCGGACTGTACAATGAGCAGTTCTTC.

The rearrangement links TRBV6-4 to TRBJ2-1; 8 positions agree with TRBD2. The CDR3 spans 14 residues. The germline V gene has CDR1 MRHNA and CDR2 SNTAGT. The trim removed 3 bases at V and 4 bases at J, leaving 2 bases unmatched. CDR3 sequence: CASSELAEYNEQFF. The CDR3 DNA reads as TGTGCCAGCAGTGAACTAGCGGAGTACAATGAGCAGTTCTTC.

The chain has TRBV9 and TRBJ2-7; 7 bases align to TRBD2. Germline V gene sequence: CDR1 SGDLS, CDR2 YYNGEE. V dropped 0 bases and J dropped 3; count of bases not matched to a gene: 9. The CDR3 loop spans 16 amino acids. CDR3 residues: CASSVAASGLIYEQYF. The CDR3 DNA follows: TGTGCCAGCAGCGTAGCGGCTAGCGGCCTCATCTACGAGCAGTACTTC.